This TCR beta chain was captured by sequencing in a study of type 1 and type 2 diabetes patients (dated by TCRdb to the mid-2010s). Background on the whole study: The cohort comprised nine or ten type 1 diabetes patients, a few type 2 diabetes patients and six or seven nondiabetic controls recruited in China. Across the study, CD4+ and CD8+ T cells were positively selected from PBMCs using CD4 or CD8 MicroBeads on MACS columns. Altogether, fewer than 20,000,000 paired-end reads were produced across the whole study. The study used high-throughput sequencing to profile TCRbeta repertoires and compare individuals with type 1 diabetes, type 2 diabetes and no diabetes. For the type 1 diabetes patients, the type 2 diabetes patients acted as a disease comparison group. When approximately 21-cycle amplification was compared with approximately 25-cycle amplification, V gene usage looked similar, suggesting that primer efficiencies were similar and PCR bias was random. Paired-end sequencing of TCRbeta libraries was performed on Illumina HiSeq 2000 or MiSeq instruments. Broader findings and caveats from the paper: In both CD4+ and CD8+ T cells, type 2 diabetes repertoires were highly diverse, with diversity significantly greater than that of type 1 diabetes repertoires. Because only a limited number of T2D and control samples were sequenced, some T1D-only HECs might also appear in more T2D or control samples. Few highly-expanded CD4+ clones, median one, were found in type 2 diabetes patients, accounting for a median about 4.2% of reads. The study groups were not matched for age and gender, which could bias interpretation. Highly correlated V and J gene usage patterns were observed for type 2 diabetes and control samples, with an average of roughly 0.97 between samples.

CDR1 MDHEN and CDR2 SYDVKM are derived from the germline V gene. The CDR3 spans 13 residues, from the cysteine through the phenylalanine. Solely the CDR3 DNA is kept, with 39 bases framed from the first base. Sequencing instrument: Illumina MiSeq. Genomic DNA from sorted T cell subsets was used as template for TCRbeta CDR3 amplification. The TCRbeta CDR3 region was amplified by multiplex PCR with 30 forward and 13 reverse primers. PCR products were purified with AMPure XP beads, then indices and adaptors were added in a second roughly 26-cycle PCR. Before sequencing, libraries were gel-purified with the QIAquick Gel Extraction Kit. From the authors' description of their analysis: FLASH was used to merge paired-end reads, and IgBLAST was used to align the merged reads to IMGT V, D and J germline references. Reads with below 70% alignment identity to germline references were discarded, leaving under 13,000,000 reads study-wide. Following IMGT definitions, CDR3 boundaries, reading frame and productivity were assigned. Highly-expanded clones were defined as clones making up 1% or more of reads, and normalized Shannon entropy was used to measure diversity. Group differences in Shannon entropy were tested with unpaired two-tailed t-tests. The public reads were run again by TCRdb, first through fastp at Q25 and then through MiXCR, and only productive beta chains were kept. Each entry is one CDR3 protein sequence, shown with its most common DNA and genes. The V and J calls here are based on TCRdb, not the publication. The table for this sample lists some 250,000 distinct CDR3 sequences; 47% of them were counted only once. The ten biggest clones cover roughly an eighth of the sample.

This clonotype was counted many times. It lacks a known antigen. Its ends do not fully match the called genes, so a read error is possible. All diabetic patients met standard classification criteria for type 1 or type 2 diabetes, with glucose and C-peptide assessed by WHO-recommended methods. Donors with other autoimmune diseases or infections within the previous four weeks were excluded from participation. Roughly 9.5 milliliters of peripheral blood were collected from each participant. PBMCs were isolated with LymphoPrep density separation. Sample: peripheral blood mononuclear cells (PBMCs). This clonotype was obtained from a man aged 18 to 29 with type 2 diabetes. The V and J segments used are TRBV28 and TRBJ2-5, and 7 junction bases match TRBD1. The DNA is as follows: TGTGCTAGCAGCTTAACAGGGGAAGAGACCCAGTACTTC. Its translation reads: CASSLTGEETQYF.